This T cell receptor (beta chain) was retrieved from a study of shared clonotypes between healthy human individuals. As originally analysed: Sequence data from immunoSEQ were junction-only and lacked quality scores; consequently, filtering differed. TCRdb keeps only in-frame clones here, not all; method: immunoSEQ multiplex PCR. V and J calls and clone size are copied from that table; D and trimming were computed from the DNA. This table holds hundreds of thousands of clones, roughly 96% found once. Study observations and caveats: Sequencing depth was predicted to influence how clonotypes are shared among donors. Larger estimated richness was generally seen in naive subsets than in memory subsets. Between several donors, naive CD4 clonotypes were shared at a level of about 5%.

The CDR3 has 15 amino acids. Trimming cost V 5 bases and J 0 bases, with 13 bases left between them. The germline gives CDR1 SGHVS, CDR2 FQNEAQ. Remarks on this clone: The target antigen is unknown.

Naive-designated CD8 cells lacked CD45RO, were positively enriched for CCR7, and omitted terminally differentiated effector memory CD45RA+ cells. The TCR was taken from a woman in her twenties or thirties in good health. The chain combines TRBV7-8 with TRBJ2-5, with D possibly being TRBD2 (5 bases). Sequenced sample: naive CD8+ T cells sorted from blood. This CDR3 reads CASSPDYTYQETQYF. For the CDR3, the DNA is TGTGCCAGCAGCCCCGACTACACGTACCAAGAGACCCAGTACTTC.